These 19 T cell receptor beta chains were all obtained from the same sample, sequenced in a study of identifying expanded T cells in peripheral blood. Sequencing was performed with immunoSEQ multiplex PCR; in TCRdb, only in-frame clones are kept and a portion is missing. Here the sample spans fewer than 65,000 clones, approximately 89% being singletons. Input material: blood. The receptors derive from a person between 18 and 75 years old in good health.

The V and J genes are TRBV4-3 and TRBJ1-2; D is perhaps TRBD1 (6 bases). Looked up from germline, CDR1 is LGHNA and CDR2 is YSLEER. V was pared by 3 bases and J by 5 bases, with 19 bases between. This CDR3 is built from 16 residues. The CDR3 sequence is CASSHPRDTPGYGYTF. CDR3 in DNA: TGCGCCAGCAGCCATCCCCGGGACACCCCGGGTTATGGCTACACCTTC.

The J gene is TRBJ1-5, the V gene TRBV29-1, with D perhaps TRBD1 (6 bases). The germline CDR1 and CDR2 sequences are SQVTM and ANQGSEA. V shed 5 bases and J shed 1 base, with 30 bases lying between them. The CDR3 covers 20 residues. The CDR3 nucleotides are TGCAGCGTTCCACCACAAGAAAACAGGGAGAAGTGGGAAAGCAATCAGCCCCAGCATTTT. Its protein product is CSVPPQENREKWESNQPQHF.

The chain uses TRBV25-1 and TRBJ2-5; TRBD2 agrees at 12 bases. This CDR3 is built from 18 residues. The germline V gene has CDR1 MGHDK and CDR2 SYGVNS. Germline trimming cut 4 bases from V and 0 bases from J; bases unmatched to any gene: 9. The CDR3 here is CASSGGLAGSSYQETQYF. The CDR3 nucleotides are TGTGCCAGCAGTGGGGGACTAGCGGGTTCCTCGTACCAAGAGACCCAGTACTTC.

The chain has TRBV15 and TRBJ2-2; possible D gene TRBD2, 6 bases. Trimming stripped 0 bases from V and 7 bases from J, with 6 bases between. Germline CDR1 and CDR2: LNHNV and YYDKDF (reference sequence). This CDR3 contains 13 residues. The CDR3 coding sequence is TGTGCCACCAGCAGAGATAGCGGCGGGGAGCTGTTTTTT. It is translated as CATSRDSGGELFF.

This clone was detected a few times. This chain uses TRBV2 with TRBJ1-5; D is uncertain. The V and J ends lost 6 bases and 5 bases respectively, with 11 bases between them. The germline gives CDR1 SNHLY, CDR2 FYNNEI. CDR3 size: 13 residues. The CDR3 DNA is TGTGCCAGCAGCACGGAGGAGTATCAGCCCCAGCATTTT. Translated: CASSTEEYQPQHF.

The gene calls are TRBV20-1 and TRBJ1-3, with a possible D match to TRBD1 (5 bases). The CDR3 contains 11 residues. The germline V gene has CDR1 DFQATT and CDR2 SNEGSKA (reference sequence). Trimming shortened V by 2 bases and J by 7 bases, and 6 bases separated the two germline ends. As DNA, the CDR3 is TGCAGTGCTAGAAAGGGGAACACCATATATTTT. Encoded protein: CSARKGNTIYF.

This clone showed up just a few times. The CDR3 DNA reads TGTGCCAGCAGTGAAGAACAGGGACGTGGAGAAGCTTTCTTT. Its translation: CASSEEQGRGEAFF. The chain combines TRBV2 with TRBJ1-1, with D maybe TRBD1 (6 bases). The CDR3 runs to 14 residues. Germline lookup yields CDR1 SNHLY and CDR2 FYNNEI. Trimming removed 1 base from V and 8 bases from J, with 14 bases in between.

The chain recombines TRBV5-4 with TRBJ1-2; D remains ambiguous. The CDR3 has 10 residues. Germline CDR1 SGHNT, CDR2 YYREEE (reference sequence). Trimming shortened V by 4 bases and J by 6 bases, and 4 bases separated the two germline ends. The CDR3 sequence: CASSGDGYTF. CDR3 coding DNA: TGTGCCAGCAGCGGGGATGGCTACACCTTC. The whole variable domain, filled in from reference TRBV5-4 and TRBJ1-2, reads ETGVTQSPTHLIKTRGQQVTLRCSSQSGHNTVSWYQQALGQGPQFIFQYYREEENGRGNFPPRFSGLQFPNYSSELNVNALELDDSALYLCASSGDGYTFGSGTRLTVV.

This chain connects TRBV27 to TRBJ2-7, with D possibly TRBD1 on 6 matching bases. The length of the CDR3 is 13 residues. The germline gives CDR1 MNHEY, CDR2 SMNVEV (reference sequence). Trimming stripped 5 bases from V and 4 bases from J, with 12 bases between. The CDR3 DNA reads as TGTGCCAGCAGTATCGACAGGAGTTACGAGCAGTACTTC. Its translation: CASSIDRSYEQYF.

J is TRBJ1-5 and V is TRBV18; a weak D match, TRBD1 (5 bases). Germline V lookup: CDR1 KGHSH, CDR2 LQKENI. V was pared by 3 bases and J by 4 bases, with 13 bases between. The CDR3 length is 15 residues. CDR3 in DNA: TGTGCCAGCTCACCCGGGGGAGGTTCAAATCAGCCCCAGCATTTT. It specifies CASSPGGGSNQPQHF. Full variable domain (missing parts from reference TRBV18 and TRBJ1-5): NAGVMQNPRHLVRRRGQEARLRCSPMKGHSHVYWYRQLPEEGLKFMVYLQKENIIDESGMPKERFSAEFPKEGPSILRIQQVVRGDSAAYFCASSPGGGSNQPQHFGDGTRLSIL.

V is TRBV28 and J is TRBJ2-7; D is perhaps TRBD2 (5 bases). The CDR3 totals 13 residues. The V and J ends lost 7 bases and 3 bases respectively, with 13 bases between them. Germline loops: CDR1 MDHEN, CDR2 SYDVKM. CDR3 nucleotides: TGTGCCAGCACACTGGGAGCAGGCTACGAGCAGTACTTC. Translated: CASTLGAGYEQYF.

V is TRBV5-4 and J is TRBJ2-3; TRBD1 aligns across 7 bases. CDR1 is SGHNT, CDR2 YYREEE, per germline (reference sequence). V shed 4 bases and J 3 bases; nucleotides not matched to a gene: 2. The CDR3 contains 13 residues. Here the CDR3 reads CASSNRGTDTQYF. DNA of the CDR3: TGTGCCAGCAGCAACAGGGGAACAGATACGCAGTATTTT.

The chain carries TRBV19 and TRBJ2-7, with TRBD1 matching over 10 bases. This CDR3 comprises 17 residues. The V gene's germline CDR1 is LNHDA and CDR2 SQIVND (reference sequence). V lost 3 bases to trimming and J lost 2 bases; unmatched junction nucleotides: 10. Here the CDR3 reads CASSIGPPGTGAYEQYF. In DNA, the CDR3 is TGTGCCAGTAGTATTGGTCCCCCGGGGACAGGGGCCTACGAGCAGTACTTC.

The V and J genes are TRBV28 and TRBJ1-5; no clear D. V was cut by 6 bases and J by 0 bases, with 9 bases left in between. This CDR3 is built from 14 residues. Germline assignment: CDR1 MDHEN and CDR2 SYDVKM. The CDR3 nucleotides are TGTGCCAGCAGGGGAATGGATAGCAATCAGCCCCAGCATTTT. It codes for CASRGMDSNQPQHF. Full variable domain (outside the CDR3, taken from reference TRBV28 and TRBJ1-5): DVKVTQSSRYLVKRTGEKVFLECVQDMDHENMFWYRQDPGLGLRLIYFSYDVKMKEKGDIPEGYSVSREKKERFSLILESASTNQTSMYLCASRGMDSNQPQHFGDGTRLSIL.

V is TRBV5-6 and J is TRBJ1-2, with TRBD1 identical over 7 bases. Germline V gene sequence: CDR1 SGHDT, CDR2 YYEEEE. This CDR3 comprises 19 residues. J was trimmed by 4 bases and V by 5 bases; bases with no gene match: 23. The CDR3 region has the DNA TGTGCCAGCAGACCTTCCACCGTTAGCTCAGGGGGAATACTCTATGGCTACACCTTC. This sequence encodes CASRPSTVSSGGILYGYTF.

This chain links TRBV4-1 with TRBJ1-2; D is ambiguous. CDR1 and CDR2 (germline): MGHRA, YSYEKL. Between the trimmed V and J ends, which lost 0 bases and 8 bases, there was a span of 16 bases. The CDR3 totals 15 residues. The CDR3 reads CASSQDNQEAWGYTF. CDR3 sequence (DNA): TGCGCCAGCAGCCAAGACAATCAGGAGGCTTGGGGCTACACCTTC.

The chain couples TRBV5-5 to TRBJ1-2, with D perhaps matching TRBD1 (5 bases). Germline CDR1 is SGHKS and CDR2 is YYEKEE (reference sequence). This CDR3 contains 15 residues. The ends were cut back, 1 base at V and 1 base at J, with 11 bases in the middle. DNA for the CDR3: TGTGCCAGCAGCTTGAGACAAGGGGTTAACTATGGCTACACCTTC. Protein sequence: CASSLRQGVNYGYTF.

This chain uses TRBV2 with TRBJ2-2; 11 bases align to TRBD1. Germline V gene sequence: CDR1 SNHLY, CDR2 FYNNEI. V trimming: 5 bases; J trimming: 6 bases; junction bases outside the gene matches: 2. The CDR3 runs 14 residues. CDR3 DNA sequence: TGTGCCAGCAGTCCGGGACAGGGGGCCGGGGAGCTGTTTTTT. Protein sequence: CASSPGQGAGELFF.

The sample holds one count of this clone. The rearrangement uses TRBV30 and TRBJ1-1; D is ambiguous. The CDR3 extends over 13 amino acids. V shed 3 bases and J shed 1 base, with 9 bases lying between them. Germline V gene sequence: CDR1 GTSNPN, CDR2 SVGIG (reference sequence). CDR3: CAWRVSWNTEAFF. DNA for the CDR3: TGTGCCTGGAGAGTGTCCTGGAACACTGAAGCTTTCTTT.